One T cell receptor beta chain is described in this entry. There is no known antigen for this receptor. No per-base quality is available; no much larger clone lies one base away. This specimen belongs to a study of T cells in Graves' hyperthyroidism and ophthalmopathy (dated by TCRdb to the late 2010s). Regarding the research as a whole: Peripheral blood samples were taken at the time of initial diagnosis, prior to any treatment. A discovery cohort of about a hundred patients, roughly 45 with Graves' ophthalmopathy and 55 to 60 with stable Graves' hyperthyroidism, was used to find distinguishing TCR V-J signatures. Whether ophthalmopathy could be predicted prospectively was tested in an independent validation cohort made up of 18 to 20 hyperthyroidism patients plus 17 patients who later progressed to ophthalmopathy. The roughly 94 discovery patients were randomly split 7:3 into training and test sets. In addition, the study compared T-cell repertoires in thyroid tissue and in blood from about 6 Graves' hyperthyroidism patients. Once sampling was done, hyperthyroidism patients were given methimazole at a starting dose of 30 mg daily, whereas ophthalmopathy patients were given high-dose intravenous methylprednisolone. TCR Vbeta CDR3 sequencing of 120 to 150 peripheral blood samples (fewer than 45 ophthalmopathy, roughly 74 hyperthyroidism and roughly 17 progressor patients) is reported in the paper. Results and caveats for the whole study, not just this receptor: No statistical method was used to set the sample size in advance, and investigators knew the group allocation. In validation, the model predicted progression to ophthalmopathy a median of roughly 6.1 months before onset, with approximately 70% sensitivity and about 75% specificity. Most expanded thyroid clonotypes (frequency above 0.001) were also found in blood, which suggests that blood repertoires may mirror thyroid immune responses. A 13 V-J signature model separated ophthalmopathy from stable hyperthyroidism, with over 85% sensitivity and roughly 84% specificity in cross-validation and 80%/75% in testing.

The TCR beta CDR3 regions were amplified from the RNA transcripts. For the first round of RT-PCR on the TCR CDR3, the HTBI primer set was used together with the Qiagen OneStep RT-PCR kit. Libraries were constructed in a second round of multiplex PCR, after which size selection and purification were carried out. Paired-end sequencing of the libraries was performed with 100 bp reads on an Illumina HiSeq2000. The original methods were these. SOAPnuke was used to process the raw data, removing reads that contained adapters or uncalled bases, had a mean Phred below 15, or lacked an exact match to the constant primer or identifier. COPE v1.2.5 was used to merge high-quality paired reads, and clonotypes were defined as unique nucleotide sequences. Clonotypes were aligned to IMGT TRBV, TRBD and TRBJ reference segments using MiTCR v1.1. Only V-J combinations with frequency above 0.0001, covering 99.2% of repertoires, were analysed. A TCS score was defined as the ratio of F50 (clonal expansion) to E x V (chaos), with BLOSUM62-based TCRdist applied between CDR3 peptides within each V-J. Welch's t-statistics and random forest reduced several hundred V-J features to 10 to 15, which were used in a naive Bayes classifier (R e1071). In-frame beta chains were kept once TCRdb had trimmed the public reads at Q25 with fastp and called clones with MiXCR. Every CDR3 protein is listed once, alongside the most common genes and DNA of its rows. For this entry, the V and J calls and clone size follow TCRdb and not the study's own pipeline. Across this sample there are over 650,000 distinct CDR3 sequences, with less than 20% seen only once. The biggest ten clones account for about 8.4% of the sample.

A patient counted as having stable Graves' hyperthyroidism if no progression to ophthalmopathy occurred over 18 months of follow-up. Hyperthyroidism patients were newly diagnosed, with disease duration under 2 months, and aged 18 to 65 years. The study excluded patients with uncontrolled infections, other autoimmune diseases, pregnancy or lactation. Clinical symptoms, serum thyroxine and TRAb, thyroid ultrasound, and orbital computed tomography formed the basis for the diagnoses. PBMCs were separated from 8 to 10 ml of fresh peripheral blood using Ficoll-Paque density gradient centrifugation. Trizol reagent was used to extract total RNA, and RNA quality was then checked on an Agilent 2100 Bioanalyzer. V loses 0 bases of germline sequence and J loses 2 bases, and the interval between the two ends is 8 bases. The CDR3 has 14 amino acids, counting the end cysteine and phenylalanine. The retained sequence is limited to the CDR3, 42 bases, with the frame set at the first base. For CDR1 and CDR2, the germline V gene lists SGDLS and YYNGEE.

The sample consisted of blood. This TCR came from a young man with Graves' hyperthyroidism. The chain uses TRBV9 and TRBJ2-5; a confident D gene designation cannot be given. The CDR3 loop reads CASSVGYLQETQYF. The DNA is as follows: TGTGCCAGCAGCGTAGGGTATTTACAAGAGACCCAGTACTTC.